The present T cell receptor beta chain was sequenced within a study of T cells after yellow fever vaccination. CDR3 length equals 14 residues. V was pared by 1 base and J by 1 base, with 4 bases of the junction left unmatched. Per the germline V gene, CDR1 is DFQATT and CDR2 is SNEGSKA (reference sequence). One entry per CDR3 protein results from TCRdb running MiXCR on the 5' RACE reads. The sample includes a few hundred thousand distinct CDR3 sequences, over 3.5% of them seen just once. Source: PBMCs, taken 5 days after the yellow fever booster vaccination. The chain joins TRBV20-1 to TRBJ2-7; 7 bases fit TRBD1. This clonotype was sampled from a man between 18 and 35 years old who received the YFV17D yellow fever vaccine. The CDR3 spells CSARGTGTSYEQYF. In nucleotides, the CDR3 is TGCAGTGCTAGAGGGACAGGTACTTCCTACGAGCAGTACTTC.